These 16 T cell receptor beta chains were sequenced from one sample in a study of blood T cell repertoires in COVID-19. The data were produced by immunoSEQ multiplex PCR, yet TCRdb's version contains in-frame clones alone and is incomplete. The table lists tens of thousands of clones, roughly 80% of them singletons. The sample was peripheral blood. These receptors came from a man in his 70s with acute or convalescent COVID-19.

This rearrangement joins TRBV9 to TRBJ2-5; D is perhaps TRBD1 (8 bases). Per the germline V gene, CDR1 is SGDLS and CDR2 is YYNGEE. The V end lost 3 bases, the J end lost 7 bases, and 19 bases lay between the germline ends. This CDR3 contains 15 residues. The CDR3 coding sequence is TGTGCCAGCAGCGACAGGGGGGGGCAGGAGGTGACCCAGTACTTC. Its translation is CASSDRGGQEVTQYF. The full variable domain, completed using reference TRBV9 and TRBJ2-5, is DSGVTQTPKHLITATGQRVTLRCSPRSGDLSVYWYQQSLDQGLQFLIQYYNGEERAKGNILERFSAQQFPDLHSELNLSSLELGDSALYFCASSDRGGQEVTQYFGPGTRLLVL.

The chain has TRBV9 and TRBJ2-2, with 7 bases that match TRBD2. Germline V gives CDR1 SGDLS, CDR2 YYNGEE. V trimming: 4 bases; J trimming: 6 bases; junction bases outside the gene matches: 15. This CDR3 is 17 amino acids long. The CDR3 loop is CASSPTSSGSAPGELFF. CDR3 in DNA: TGTGCCAGCAGCCCCACCTCTAGCGGCAGTGCTCCCGGGGAGCTGTTTTTT.

V gene TRBV2 combines with J gene TRBJ1-6; no clear D. The CDR3 runs to 11 residues. Germline V gene lookup returns CDR1 SNHLY and CDR2 FYNNEI. Trimming took 5 bases from V and 7 from J, leaving 3 bases between them. The CDR3 loop reads CASSLNSPLHF. Written as DNA, the CDR3 is TGTGCCAGCAGTTTAAATTCACCCCTCCACTTT.

This clone was found a few times. The V gene is TRBV6-1, the J gene TRBJ1-4; D unclear. Germline V gives CDR1 MNHNS, CDR2 SASEGT. The germline V and J ends were trimmed by 2 bases and 8 bases, with 15 bases remaining between them. The CDR3 totals 15 residues. This CDR3 is CASSEKVGEQEKLFF. In DNA form, the CDR3 reads TGTGCCAGCAGTGAAAAGGTTGGGGAGCAGGAAAAACTGTTTTTT.

The chain joins TRBV9 to TRBJ1-6; possible D gene TRBD1, 5 bases. The germline CDR1 and CDR2 sequences are SGDLS and YYNGEE. This CDR3 comprises 12 residues. Trimming shortened V by 7 bases and J by 9 bases, and 11 bases separated the two germline ends. The CDR3 is CASQKRGSPLHF. The CDR3 nucleotides read TGTGCCAGCCAAAAAAGGGGTTCACCCCTCCACTTT.

This clone was recorded only once. Here the CDR3 DNA reads TGTGCCAGCAGCATCGGGACAGCCGTCCTTTCTTTCTTT. This translates into CASSIGTAVLSFF. This chain joins TRBV5-4 and TRBJ1-1, with TRBD1 matching over 7 bases. CDR3 length: 13 residues. CDR1 is SGHNT, CDR2 YYREEE, per germline (reference sequence). V lost 4 bases, J lost 12 bases, and 12 bases stayed unmatched.

A few counts support this clone. The V call is TRBV9, the J call TRBJ1-6; possible D gene TRBD1, 6 bases. This CDR3 has 14 residues. V dropped 4 bases and J dropped 10 bases, with 15 bases sitting between them. Germline lookup yields CDR1 SGDLS and CDR2 YYNGEE. The CDR3 sequence: CASSTRQDRSPLHF. CDR3 sequence (DNA): TGTGCCAGCAGCACGCGACAGGATCGATCACCCCTCCACTTT.

This clone was recorded once. The chain couples TRBV27 to TRBJ2-3, with 11 bases aligning to TRBD2. V shed 2 bases, J shed 2 bases, and the junction held 9 bases outside the gene matches. The CDR3 sequence is 18 residues long. The germline CDR1 and CDR2 sequences are MNHEY and SMNVEV (reference sequence). CDR3 coding DNA: TGTGCCAGCAGTTTACTCAGGACTAGCGGGTTTTACACAGATACGCAGTATTTT. Its translation: CASSLLRTSGFYTDTQYF.

This clone was observed a single time. V and J are TRBV14 and TRBJ1-1; D ambiguous. V dropped 5 bases and J dropped 1 base, with 17 bases sitting between them. CDR1 is SGHDN, CDR2 FVKESK, per germline. The CDR3 has 16 residues. This CDR3 is CASSTPPGGGNTEAFF. CDR3 bases: TGTGCCAGCAGCACCCCCCCGGGAGGCGGGAACACTGAAGCTTTCTTT.

This clone appeared once. This chain connects TRBV7-8 to TRBJ2-2, with D unclear. The CDR3 runs 11 residues. Looked up from germline, CDR1 is SGHVS and CDR2 is FQNEAQ. Trimming removed 5 bases from V and 9 bases from J, with 7 bases in between. CDR3 sequence (DNA): TGTGCCAGCAGCCCTGCTAGGGAGCTGTTTTTT. This translates into CASSPARELFF.

The chain combines TRBV7-9 with TRBJ1-1; D not resolved. The CDR3 loop spans 16 amino acids. The V end was cut by 1 base, the J end by 3 bases, with 15 bases between. CDR1 and CDR2 from the germline V gene are SEHNR and FQNEAQ (reference sequence). CDR3 nucleotides: TGTGCCAGCAGCTTAGGTAAGAGCGCCGGGGACACTGAAGCTTTCTTT. It specifies CASSLGKSAGDTEAFF. The full variable domain, rest sourced from reference TRBV7-9 and TRBJ1-1, is DTGVSQNPRHKITKRGQNVTFRCDPISEHNRLYWYRQTLGQGPEFLTYFQNEAQLEKSRLLSDRFSAERPKGSFSTLEIQRTEQGDSAMYLCASSLGKSAGDTEAFFGQGTRLTVV.

This sequence joins TRBV5-1 and TRBJ2-7; D is perhaps TRBD2 (6 bases). Per germline, CDR1 SGHRS and CDR2 YFSETQ. The V and J ends lost 0 bases and 3 bases respectively, with 10 bases between them. The CDR3 sequence is 14 residues long. The CDR3, as DNA: TGCGCCAGCAGCTTGGGACCGGACTACTACGAGCAGTACTTC. It translates to CASSLGPDYYEQYF.

This chain links TRBV4-3 with TRBJ1-5; D call uncertain. Trimming removed 0 bases at V and 4 bases at J, with 7 bases between. Germline V gene lookup returns CDR1 LGHNA and CDR2 YSLEER. The CDR3 is 14 amino acids. The CDR3 protein is CASSQDVINQPQHF. CDR3 nucleotide sequence: TGCGCCAGCAGCCAAGATGTCATTAATCAGCCCCAGCATTTT.

The chain has TRBV28 and TRBJ1-4, with D maybe TRBD1 (5 bases). The germline V gene encodes CDR1 MDHEN and CDR2 SYDVKM. Between the trimmed V and J ends, which lost 6 bases and 4 bases, there was a span of 15 bases. CDR3 length: 15 residues. In nucleotides, the CDR3 is TGTGCCAGCAGCTTCACGGGGGTCCTTAATGAAAAACTGTTTTTT. Encoded protein: CASSFTGVLNEKLFF.

The V call is TRBV11-2, the J call TRBJ1-1, with a tentative D call TRBD1 (5 bases). Trimming pared 1 base from V and 1 base from J, leaving 13 bases between. Germline V gene lookup returns CDR1 SGHAT and CDR2 FQNNGV. CDR3 length: 16 residues. In DNA form, the CDR3 reads TGTGCCAGCAGCTTAGTGGCGGGGCGATGGAACACTGAAGCTTTCTTT. It is translated as CASSLVAGRWNTEAFF.

This rearrangement joins TRBV7-2 to TRBJ2-7; possible D gene TRBD2, 5 bases. This CDR3 region has 13 residues. Trimming removed 5 bases at V and 3 bases at J, with 11 bases between. Per germline, CDR1 SGHTA and CDR2 FQGNSA. CDR3 sequence (DNA): TGTGCCAGCAGCCCGGGATCCCACTACGAGCAGTACTTC. Amino acids: CASSPGSHYEQYF. Drawing the rest from reference TRBV7-2 and TRBJ2-7, the complete variable domain is GAGVSQSPSNKVTEKGKDVELRCDPISGHTALYWYRQSLGQGLEFLIYFQGNSAPDKSGLPSDRFSAERTGGSVSTLTIQRTQQEDSAVYLCASSPGSHYEQYFGPGTRLTVT.